Listed below are T cell receptor beta chains from one sample, sequenced in a study of cytomegalovirus exposure and HLA in healthy donors. Repertoires were generated with immunoSEQ multiplex PCR, while TCRdb's copy carries only in-frame clones and drops some. The table for this sample gives 70,000 or so clones. Sequencing was done on a sample of PBMCs. These receptors originate from a man between 35 and 55 years old in good health and CMV-seronegative. Each CDR3 is given with its conserved first and last residue. The D gene is left open where the match is weak.

len | d_gene | j_gene | v_gene | CDR3aa | CDR3nt
14 | TRBD2 | TRBJ2-1 | TRBV30 | CAWSGTSGGNEQFF | TGTGCCTGGAGTGGTACTAGCGGGGGGAATGAGCAGTTCTTC
14 | TRBD1 | TRBJ2-7 | TRBV10-3 | CAISDGTGNYEQYF | TGTGCCATCAGTGATGGGACAGGGAACTACGAGCAGTACTTC
14 | TRBD1 | TRBJ2-7 | TRBV9 | CASNQMGQGDEQYF | TGTGCCAGCAACCAGATGGGACAGGGAGACGAGCAGTACTTC
12 | . | TRBJ2-3 | TRBV18 | CASSLDTDTQYF | TGTGCCAGCTCACTAGACACAGATACGCAGTATTTT
15 | . | TRBJ2-5 | TRBV5-4 | CASSSLGLTSATQYF | TGTGCCAGCAGCTCCCTTGGACTAACCTCAGCGACCCAGTACTTC
14 | . | TRBJ1-1 | TRBV7-3 | CASSLTQGNTEAFF | TGTGCCAGCAGCTTAACTCAGGGGAACACTGAAGCTTTCTTT
15 | TRBD1 | TRBJ1-1 | TRBV5-1 | CASSSVQGATTEAFF | TGCGCCAGCAGCTCGGTCCAGGGGGCTACCACTGAAGCTTTCTTT
15 | . | TRBJ1-2 | TRBV18 | CASSPGGESSWGYTF | TGTGCCAGCTCACCAGGGGGCGAATCATCCTGGGGCTACACCTTC
14 | . | TRBJ2-7 | TRBV18 | CASSLSGVSYEQYF | TGTGCCAGCTCACTCTCGGGGGTCTCCTACGAGCAGTACTTC
12 | . | TRBJ2-1 | TRBV29-1 | CSDRDINNEQFF | TGCAGCGACCGGGACATTAACAATGAGCAGTTCTTC
16 | TRBD2 | TRBJ2-3 | TRBV25-1 | CASSYSGGWESDTQYF | TGTGCCAGCAGTTATAGCGGGGGGTGGGAGTCGGATACGCAGTATTTT
12 | . | TRBJ2-7 | TRBV25-1 | CACGTNSYEQYF | TGTGCCTGCGGGACGAACTCCTACGAGCAGTACTTC
10 | . | TRBJ2-5 | TRBV20-1 | CSGSQETQYF | TGCAGTGGCAGCCAAGAGACCCAGTACTTC
14 | . | TRBJ2-5 | TRBV6-1 | CASRRTDPQETQYF | TGTGCCAGCAGACGGACAGACCCTCAAGAGACCCAGTACTTC
13 | TRBD1 | TRBJ2-7 | TRBV18 | CASSPDRTGNPHF | TGTGCCAGCTCACCGGACCGGACAGGGAACCCGCACTTC
19 | . | TRBJ1-2 | TRBV28 | CASSSRANALRRQVYGYTF | TGTGCCAGCAGTTCTCGAGCGAACGCCCTACGACGCCAAGTGTATGGCTACACCTTC
15 | TRBD2 | TRBJ2-7 | TRBV30 | CAWTLTSGGSYEQYF | TGTGCCTGGACCCTGACTAGCGGGGGATCCTACGAGCAGTACTTC